The rows below give T cell receptor beta chains drawn from one sample of a study of shared clonotypes between healthy human individuals. Here immunoSEQ multiplex PCR was the method, and the copy in TCRdb shows in-frame clones only, minus some. The sample shows approximately 700,000 clones, 55% to 85% of them seen only once. The specimen was memory CD4+ T cells sorted from blood. The receptors here all came from a woman aged 25 to 39 in good health. Both conserved end residues are part of each CDR3. The order of the fields is D gene, V gene, clone size, J gene, CDR3 protein, CDR3 DNA. A D gene is named only where the DNA matches it firmly. Size is stated for part of the rows, as once, few or many counts, or as a class when the clone is expanded.

.	TRBV5-8	few	TRBJ2-5	CASSLRETQYF	TGTGCCAGCAGCTTGAGGGAGACCCAGTACTTC
.	TRBV2	.	TRBJ1-1	CASSEFIQAWGTEAFF	TGTGCCAGCAGTGAATTTATACAGGCGTGGGGGACTGAAGCTTTCTTT
.	TRBV5-6	once	TRBJ1-1	CASSLRANTEAFF	TGTGCCAGCAGCTTGCGAGCGAACACTGAAGCTTTCTTT
.	TRBV18	once	TRBJ1-3	CASSPPSNSGNTIYF	TGTGCCAGCTCACCACCGTCGAACTCTGGAAACACCATATATTTT
.	TRBV7-2	.	TRBJ1-1	CASSLRVTEAFF	TGTGCCAGCAGCTTAAGGGTAACTGAAGCTTTCTTT
TRBD1	TRBV6-9	few	TRBJ1-5	CASSWGTAFSNQPQHF	TGTGCCAGCAGTTGGGGGACAGCCTTTAGCAATCAGCCCCAGCATTTT
.	TRBV5-4	.	TRBJ2-7	CASSSIGEQYF	TGTGCCAGCAGCTCGATCGGCGAGCAGTACTTC
.	TRBV19	.	TRBJ1-1	CASSIVTGSTEAFF	TGTGCCAGTAGTATCGTCACAGGGAGCACTGAAGCTTTCTTT
.	TRBV18	.	TRBJ1-1	CASSLELTDTEAFF	TGTGCCAGCTCCCTCGAGTTGACAGACACTGAAGCTTTCTTT
.	TRBV6-1	.	TRBJ2-1	CASSEAFTSWVFF	TGTGCCAGCAGTGAAGCCTTCACTAGCTGGGTGTTCTTC
.	TRBV7-2	.	TRBJ2-5	CASSTGQIETQYF	TGTGCCAGCAGCACCGGACAGATAGAGACCCAGTACTTC
.	TRBV13	.	TRBJ1-2	CASSLPGRDGYTF	TGTGCCAGCAGCTTACCGGGCAGGGACGGCTACACCTTC
TRBD1	TRBV19	.	TRBJ2-1	CASRTGTENNEQFF	TGTGCCAGTAGAACCGGGACAGAAAACAATGAGCAGTTCTTC
TRBD1	TRBV4-2	.	TRBJ1-5	CASSQEEGANQPQHF	TGTGCCAGCAGCCAAGAGGAGGGGGCCAATCAGCCCCAGCATTTT
.	TRBV10-3	.	TRBJ2-7	CAISGDAHEQYF	TGTGCCATCAGTGGGGACGCTCACGAGCAGTACTTC
.	TRBV28	many	TRBJ2-7	CASSLGGQLNYEQYF	TGTGCCAGCAGTTTAGGTGGACAGCTAAACTACGAGCAGTACTTC
TRBD2	TRBV12-5	once	TRBJ2-5	CASGLGLAGSLGTQYF	TGTGCTAGTGGTTTGGGACTAGCGGGATCATTGGGGACCCAGTACTTC
.	TRBV2	.	TRBJ2-2	CASSDQGTNTGELFF	TGTGCCAGCAGTGACCAGGGTACCAACACCGGGGAGCTGTTTTTT
TRBD2	TRBV5-4	few	TRBJ2-7	CASSPWGSREGSYEQYF	TGTGCCAGCAGCCCCTGGGGTTCGAGGGAGGGATCCTACGAGCAGTACTTC
TRBD1	TRBV6-5	once	TRBJ1-4	CASRGRDRVEKLFF	TGTGCCAGCAGGGGACGGGACAGGGTTGAAAAACTGTTTTTT
TRBD2	TRBV7-7	.	TRBJ2-5	CASSQGLASQETQYF	TGTGCCAGCAGCCAGGGACTAGCGAGCCAAGAGACCCAGTACTTC
TRBD1	TRBV6-6	few	TRBJ1-5	CASSDRGGNQPQHF	TGTGCCAGCAGTGACAGGGGGGGCAATCAGCCCCAGCATTTT
TRBD1	TRBV28	.	TRBJ1-2	CASSDLDRDRGHYGYTF	TGTGCCAGCAGTGACCTAGACCGGGACAGGGGTCACTATGGCTACACCTTC
.	TRBV5-1	.	TRBJ2-7	CASSLGLNAYEQYF	TGCGCCAGCAGCTTGGGACTGAATGCCTACGAGCAGTACTTC
TRBD2	TRBV7-6	.	TRBJ2-3	CASSLVAGGIDTQYF	TGTGCCAGCAGCTTAGTAGCGGGAGGGATAGATACGCAGTATTTT
.	TRBV15	.	TRBJ1-1	CATSPRRGAETEAFF	TGTGCCACCAGCCCGCGCCGGGGGGCAGAAACTGAAGCTTTCTTT
.	TRBV7-2	once	TRBJ2-7	CAGSNSVIYEQYF	TGTGCCGGCTCCAACTCGGTGATCTACGAGCAGTACTTC
.	TRBV5-5	once	TRBJ2-1	CASSHTGPSYNEQFF	TGTGCCAGCAGCCATACAGGGCCATCCTACAATGAGCAGTTCTTC
.	TRBV28	.	TRBJ2-7	CASSRPGSSYEQYF	TGTGCCAGCAGTAGACCAGGGAGCTCCTACGAGCAGTACTTC
TRBD2	TRBV4-1	.	TRBJ2-2	CASSPRLNSGRTAGELFF	TGCGCCAGCAGCCCGAGATTAAATAGCGGGAGGACGGCCGGGGAGCTGTTTTTT
.	TRBV30	.	TRBJ2-2	CAWRSPGNGGELFF	TGTGCCTGGAGGTCCCCAGGGAATGGTGGGGAGCTGTTTTTT
TRBD2	TRBV13	.	TRBJ2-3	CASSLVGLAGVKAGTDTQYF	TGTGCCAGCAGCTTAGTGGGACTAGCGGGAGTGAAGGCTGGCACAGATACGCAGTATTTT
.	TRBV6-1	.	TRBJ1-1	CASSEAATEAFF	TGTGCCAGCAGTGAAGCGGCGACTGAAGCTTTCTTT
.	TRBV28	.	TRBJ1-1	CASSLELRAFF	TGTGCCAGCAGTTTAGAATTGAGAGCTTTCTTT
.	TRBV7-7	.	TRBJ2-1	CASSLQGLDNEQFF	TGTGCCAGCAGCTTGCAGGGCTTGGACAATGAGCAGTTCTTC
.	TRBV6-6	.	TRBJ1-2	CATGGDYGYTF	TGTGCCACTGGGGGGGACTATGGCTACACCTTC
.	TRBV6-1	.	TRBJ1-2	CASTGGLGYTF	TGTGCCAGCACGGGGGGATTAGGCTACACCTTC